This T cell receptor (beta chain) emerged from a study of T cells after yellow fever vaccination. TCRdb fed the 5' RACE reads into MiXCR, producing one record per CDR3 protein. Counted here are around 500,000 distinct CDR3 sequences, around a fifth occurring once; the ten biggest clones make up roughly a sixth. The V segment lost 2 bases and the J segment 6 bases; nucleotides outside the gene matches: 5. Per the germline V gene, CDR1 is MNHEY and CDR2 is SVGAGI. The CDR3 length is 14 residues. The sequence came from a man in his late teens or twenties who received the YFV17D yellow fever vaccine. This specimen was PBMCs, taken roughly 20 days after the first yellow fever vaccination. The chain uses TRBV6-5 and TRBJ2-3; 7 nucleotides match TRBD1. CDR3 sequence reads: CASSYEGQRDTQYF. In DNA, the CDR3 is TGTGCCAGCAGTTACGAGGGACAGCGGGATACGCAGTATTTT.